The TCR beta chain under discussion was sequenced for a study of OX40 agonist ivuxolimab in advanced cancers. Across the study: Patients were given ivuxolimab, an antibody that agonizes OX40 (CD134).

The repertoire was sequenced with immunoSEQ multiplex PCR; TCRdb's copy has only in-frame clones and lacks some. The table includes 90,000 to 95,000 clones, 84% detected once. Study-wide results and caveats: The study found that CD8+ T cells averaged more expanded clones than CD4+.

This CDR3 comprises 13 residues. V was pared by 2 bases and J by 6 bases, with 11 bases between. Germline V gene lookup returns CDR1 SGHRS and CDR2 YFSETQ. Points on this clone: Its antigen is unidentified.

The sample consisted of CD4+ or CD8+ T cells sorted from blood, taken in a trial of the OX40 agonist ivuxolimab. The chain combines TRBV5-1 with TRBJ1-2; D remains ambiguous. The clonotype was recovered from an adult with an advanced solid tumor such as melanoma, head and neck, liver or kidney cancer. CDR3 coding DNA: TGCGCCAGCAGCTTTGAACAGTTTAATGGCTACACCTTC. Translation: CASSFEQFNGYTF.